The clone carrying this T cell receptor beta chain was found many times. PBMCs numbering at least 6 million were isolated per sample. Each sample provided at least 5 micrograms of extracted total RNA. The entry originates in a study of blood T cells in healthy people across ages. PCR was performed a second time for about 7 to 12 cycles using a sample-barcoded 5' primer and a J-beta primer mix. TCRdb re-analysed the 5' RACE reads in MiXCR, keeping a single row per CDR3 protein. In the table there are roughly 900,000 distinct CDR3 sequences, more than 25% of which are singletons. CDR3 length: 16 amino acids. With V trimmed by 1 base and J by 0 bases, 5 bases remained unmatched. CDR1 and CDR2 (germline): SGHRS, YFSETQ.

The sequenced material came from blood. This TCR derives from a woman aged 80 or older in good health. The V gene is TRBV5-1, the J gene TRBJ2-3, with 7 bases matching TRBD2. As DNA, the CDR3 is TGCGCCAGCAGCTTGTACGGACTAGATAGCACAGATACGCAGTATTTT. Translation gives CASSLYGLDSTDTQYF.